This is a list of T cell receptor beta chains from one sample in a study of CD8 T cells in Susac syndrome. TCRdb re-called the immunoSEQ multiplex PCR reads with MiXCR, one entry per CDR3 protein. The sample lists roughly 200,000 distinct CDR3 sequences, around 96% occurring once. Source material: CD4+ T cells from PBMCs. All receptors derive from a human donor in good health. CDR3s include the opening cysteine and the closing phenylalanine or tryptophan. Fields, in order: clone size, V gene, D gene, J gene, CDR3 protein, CDR3 DNA. A D gene is named only where the DNA matches it firmly. The size of a clone is reported for some rows only, either as once, few or many, or as a class for expanded clones.

>.|TRBV7-3|.|TRBJ1-1
CASSLWSYTEAFF
TGTGCCAGCAGCTTATGGTCTTACACTGAAGCTTTCTTT
>.|TRBV7-9|TRBD2|TRBJ2-7
CASSPSGGEQYF
TGTGCCAGCAGTCCTTCGGGGGGCGAGCAGTACTTC
>.|TRBV25-1|.|TRBJ2-3
CASSEPGRDTQYF
TGTGCCAGCAGTGAACCCGGGAGAGATACGCAGTATTTT
>.|TRBV7-9|.|TRBJ2-3
CASSLATGSNTQYF
TGTGCCAGCAGCTTAGCCACAGGGTCAAATACGCAGTATTTT
>.|TRBV4-2|.|TRBJ2-7
CASSLNNEQYF
TGTGCCAGCAGCCTGAATAACGAGCAGTACTTC
>.|TRBV24-1|.|TRBJ2-7
CATSDLRGTEQYF
TGTGCCACCAGTGATTTGCGGGGGACCGAGCAGTACTTC
>.|TRBV7-9|.|TRBJ2-5
CASSLQSGRETQYF
TGTGCCAGCAGCCTCCAATCAGGGCGAGAGACCCAGTACTTC
>once|TRBV15|.|TRBJ2-3
CATSRQSTDTQYF
TGTGCCACCAGCAGACAGTCCACAGATACGCAGTATTTT
>.|TRBV28|TRBD1|TRBJ1-4
CASSLWTGGPEKLFF
TGTGCCAGCAGCCTCTGGACAGGGGGCCCTGAAAAACTGTTTTTT
>.|TRBV14|.|TRBJ2-7
CASSQAPRARGEQYF
TGTGCCAGCAGCCAGGCGCCGAGGGCTCGGGGCGAGCAGTACTTC
>.|TRBV12-3/TRBV12-4|.|TRBJ2-7
CASRTGFHEQYF
TGTGCCAGCCGTACAGGGTTCCACGAGCAGTACTTC
>.|TRBV23-1|.|TRBJ2-1
CASSPRWSPNEQFF
TGCGCCAGCAGTCCCCGATGGTCGCCCAATGAGCAGTTCTTC
>.|TRBV20-1|.|TRBJ1-4
CSAKSSVNEKLFF
TGCAGTGCTAAGAGTTCGGTAAATGAAAAACTGTTTTTT
>.|TRBV29-1|.|TRBJ2-1
CSVTGSYNEQFF
TGCAGCGTGACGGGATCCTACAATGAGCAGTTCTTC
>.|TRBV20-1|.|TRBJ1-5
CSASGGRQPQHF
TGCAGTGCTAGCGGCGGTCGGCAGCCCCAGCATTTT